This T cell receptor (beta chain) was captured in a study of shared clonotypes between healthy human individuals. DNA input for the unsorted PBMC replicate PCRs was 250 to 300 ng, some 31,000 T cell genomes. Ten immunoSEQ deep assay plates were used by the authors to sequence unsorted PBMC DNA. Repertoires were generated with immunoSEQ multiplex PCR, while TCRdb's copy carries only in-frame clones and drops some. This table has 450,000 to 500,000 clones, 65% to 85% appearing once. CDR3 size: 13 residues. Germline CDR1 and CDR2: MRHNA and SNTAGT. The V end was cut by 0 bases, the J end by 9 bases, with 9 bases between.

The sequencing sample was made of PBMCs. The sequence came from a woman aged 40 to 55 in good health. Some clones in this sample may be carry-over from other donors' samples. The J gene is TRBJ1-5, the V gene TRBV6-4, with D perhaps TRBD1 (6 bases). As DNA, the CDR3 is TGTGCCAGCAGTGACTCGAGAGGGGGGCCCCAGCATTTT. It yields the protein CASSDSRGGPQHF.